The 15 T cell receptor beta chains below were found in one sample sequenced in a study of cytomegalovirus exposure and HLA in healthy donors. The PCR employed 60 Vbeta primers together with 13 Jbeta primers. Some clones are missing from TCRdb's copy, which holds only in-frame ones; the method was immunoSEQ multiplex PCR. The sample carries 120,000 or so clones, over 65% recorded once. Sequences were obtained from PBMCs. The origin of the receptors is a man between 40 and 49 years old in good health and CMV-seropositive.

The rearrangement links TRBV19 to TRBJ2-2; 11 bases line up with TRBD2. V lost 2 bases to trimming and J lost 7 bases; unmatched junction nucleotides: 6. CDR3 length equals 16 residues. Germline values: CDR1 LNHDA, CDR2 SQIVND (reference sequence). CDR3 loop: CASSIKLAGAIGELFF. Here the CDR3 DNA reads TGTGCCAGTAGTATAAAACTAGCGGGGGCGATCGGGGAGCTGTTTTTT.

The rearrangement joins TRBV4-2 to TRBJ1-4; D gene uncertain. The V end was cut by 4 bases, the J end by 1 base, with 16 bases between. The CDR3 runs 17 residues. CDR1 and CDR2 from the germline V gene are LGHNA and YNFKEQ. The CDR3 sequence is CASSPSSFGITNEKLFF. The CDR3 nucleotides are TGTGCCAGCAGCCCCTCCTCCTTCGGGATAACTAATGAAAAACTGTTTTTT.

The chain combines TRBV5-4 with TRBJ1-4, with 8 bases lining up with TRBD1. After removal of 5 bases from V and 3 bases from J, the junction contained 9 bases not matched to a gene. The CDR3 loop spans 16 amino acids. Germline V gives CDR1 SGHNT, CDR2 YYREEE (reference sequence). CDR3 in amino acids: CASSPSGGSANEKLFF. As DNA, the CDR3 is TGTGCCAGCAGTCCCTCAGGGGGCAGTGCTAATGAAAAACTGTTTTTT.

CDR3 region: CASSQGRPPNQETQYF. The CDR3 coding sequence is TGTGCCAGCAGTCAGGGTCGACCCCCAAACCAAGAGACCCAGTACTTC. The chain uses TRBV28 and TRBJ2-5; D perhaps matches TRBD1 (5 bases). Trimming removed 5 bases at V and 0 bases at J, with 16 bases between. Germline V CDR1 and CDR2: MDHEN, SYDVKM. CDR3 length equals 16 residues.

This rearrangement joins TRBV6-1 to TRBJ1-2, with D perhaps TRBD1 (6 bases). CDR1 MNHNS and CDR2 SASEGT come from the germline V gene. V lost 6 bases, J lost 0 bases, and 11 bases lay in between. The CDR3 loop spans 14 amino acids. CDR3 nucleotide sequence: TGTGCCAGCAGACACGGACAGTCTAACTATGGCTACACCTTC. Protein sequence: CASRHGQSNYGYTF.

Here the CDR3 reads CASSIRGGGTDTQYF. DNA of the CDR3: TGTGCCAGCAGCATCCGGGGGGGCGGGACAGATACGCAGTATTTT. The chain joins TRBV7-6 to TRBJ2-3; 8 positions match TRBD2. From germline, CDR1 is SGHVS and CDR2 FNYEAQ. CDR3 length: 15 amino acids. The J segment lost 3 bases and the V segment lost 5 bases, leaving 7 bases of the junction unmatched.

J is TRBJ2-7 and V is TRBV30; D is possibly TRBD1 (6 bases). The germline CDR1 and CDR2 sequences are GTSNPN and SVGIG (reference sequence). The CDR3 totals 11 residues. Trimming took off 8 bases at V and 2 bases at J, with 10 bases between the two ends. The CDR3 loop is CAQGRTYEQYF. Here the CDR3 DNA reads TGTGCCCAGGGGCGAACCTACGAGCAGTACTTC.

This clone turned up a few times. The rearrangement links TRBV7-2 to TRBJ2-7, with D possibly being TRBD1 (6 bases). Trimming stripped 7 bases from V and 6 bases from J, with 19 bases between. Germline assignment: CDR1 SGHTA and CDR2 FQGNSA. This CDR3 is built from 14 residues. The CDR3 loop reads CASKKPGTRGEQYF. The CDR3 DNA follows: TGTGCCAGCAAGAAGCCGGGGACAAGGGGCGAGCAGTACTTC. Full variable domain (missing parts from reference TRBV7-2 and TRBJ2-7): GAGVSQSPSNKVTEKGKDVELRCDPISGHTALYWYRQSLGQGLEFLIYFQGNSAPDKSGLPSDRFSAERTGGSVSTLTIQRTQQEDSAVYLCASKKPGTRGEQYFGPGTRLTVT.

This sequence joins TRBV30 and TRBJ2-7; 11 nucleotides align to TRBD1. The ends lost 2 bases at V and 7 bases at J; junction bases unmatched: 10. Per the germline V gene, CDR1 is GTSNPN and CDR2 is SVGIG (reference sequence). The CDR3 runs 15 residues. CDR3: CAWSFWTGGSREQYF. The CDR3 DNA sequence: TGTGCCTGGAGTTTCTGGACAGGGGGCTCGAGAGAGCAGTACTTC.

This clone occurred a few times. The rearrangement uses TRBV27 and TRBJ2-1; TRBD2 matches 7 bases. CDR3 size: 16 residues. Germline assignment: CDR1 MNHEY and CDR2 SMNVEV (reference sequence). V gave up 3 bases and J gave up 0 bases; unmatched junction bases: 5. CDR3 sequence (DNA): TGTGCCAGCAGTTTTTCTGGGACTAACTCCTACAATGAGCAGTTCTTC. It encodes CASSFSGTNSYNEQFF.

This chain joins TRBV27 and TRBJ2-1; TRBD2 agrees at 7 bases. Germline loops: CDR1 MNHEY, CDR2 SMNVEV (reference sequence). After removal of 1 base from V and 5 bases from J, the junction contained 8 bases not matched to a gene. The CDR3 loop spans 16 amino acids. As DNA, the CDR3 is TGTGCCAGCAGTTTATTAGTAACGAGCGGGAACAATGAGCAGTTCTTC. Protein: CASSLLVTSGNNEQFF.

The genes are TRBV6-1 and TRBJ1-4; 8 nucleotides match TRBD1. The CDR3 extends over 15 amino acids. Germline V CDR1 and CDR2: MNHNS, SASEGT. The V and J ends lost 4 bases and 8 bases, in that order; junction bases with no gene match: 9. Here the CDR3 reads CASSAAGGQSEKLFF. The CDR3 DNA follows: TGTGCCAGCAGTGCGGCAGGGGGCCAATCGGAAAAACTGTTTTTT.

In DNA form, the CDR3 reads TGTGCCAGCAGCCTCGGGGGGACAGGGGTATATGGCTACACCTTC. Residues: CASSLGGTGVYGYTF. The chain carries TRBV28 and TRBJ1-2; 10 bases are shared with TRBD1. J lost 5 bases, V lost 6 bases, and 9 bases had no gene match. This CDR3 region has 15 residues. The germline V gene encodes CDR1 MDHEN and CDR2 SYDVKM.

J is TRBJ1-2 and V is TRBV5-1; D may be TRBD1 (6 bases). The germline V gene has CDR1 SGHRS and CDR2 YFSETQ. With 4 bases removed from V and 2 bases from J, the gap between germline ends came to 18 bases. The CDR3 is 16 residues long. The CDR3 loop is CASSQGGAGGNYGYTF. CDR3 coding DNA: TGCGCCAGCAGCCAAGGTGGGGCGGGGGGCAACTATGGCTACACCTTC.

CDR3 in amino acids: CASSEGQRYTEAFF. CDR3 bases: TGTGCCAGTAGTGAAGGACAGAGATACACTGAAGCTTTCTTT. The rearrangement uses TRBV19 and TRBJ1-1; possible D gene TRBD1, 6 bases. Germline CDR1 is LNHDA and CDR2 is SQIVND (reference sequence). V was trimmed by 5 bases and J by 3 bases, leaving 13 bases between them. The CDR3 runs to 14 residues.